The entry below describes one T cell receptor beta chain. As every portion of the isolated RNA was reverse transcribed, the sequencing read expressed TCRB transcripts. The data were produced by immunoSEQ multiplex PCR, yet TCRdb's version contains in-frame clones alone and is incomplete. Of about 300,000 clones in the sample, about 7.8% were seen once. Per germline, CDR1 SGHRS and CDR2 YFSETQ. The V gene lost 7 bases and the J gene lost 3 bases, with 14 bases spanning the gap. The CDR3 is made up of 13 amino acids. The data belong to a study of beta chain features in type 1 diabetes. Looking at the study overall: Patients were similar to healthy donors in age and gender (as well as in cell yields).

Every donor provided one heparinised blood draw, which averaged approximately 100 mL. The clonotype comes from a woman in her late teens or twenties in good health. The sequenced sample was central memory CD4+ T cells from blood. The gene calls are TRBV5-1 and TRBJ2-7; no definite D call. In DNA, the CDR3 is TGCGCCAGCGCTAGGGATCAAGGCTACGAGCAGTACGTC. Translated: CASARDQGYEQYV.